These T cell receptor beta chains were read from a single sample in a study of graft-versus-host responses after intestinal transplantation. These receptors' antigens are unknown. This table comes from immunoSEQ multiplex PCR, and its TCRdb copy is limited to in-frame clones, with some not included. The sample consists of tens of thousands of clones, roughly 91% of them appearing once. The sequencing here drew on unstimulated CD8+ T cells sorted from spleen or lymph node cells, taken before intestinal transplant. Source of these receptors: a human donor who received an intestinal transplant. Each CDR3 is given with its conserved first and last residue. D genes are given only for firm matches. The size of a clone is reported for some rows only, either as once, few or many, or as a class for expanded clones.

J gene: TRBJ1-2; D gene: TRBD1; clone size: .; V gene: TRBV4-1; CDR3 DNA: TGCGCCAGCAGCCCTTGGACAGGGGGAGGCTACACCTTC; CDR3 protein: CASSPWTGGGYTF
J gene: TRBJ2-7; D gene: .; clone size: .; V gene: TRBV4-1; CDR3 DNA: TGCGCCAGCAGCCCTTACGTAGAACTCTACGAGCAGTACTTC; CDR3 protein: CASSPYVELYEQYF
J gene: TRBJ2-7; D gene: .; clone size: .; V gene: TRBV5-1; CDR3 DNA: TGCGCCAGCAGCCTAAAGAATCCCCGGGTCGGGTTTAGGCACTCCTACGAGCAGTACTTC; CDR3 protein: CASSLKNPRVGFRHSYEQYF
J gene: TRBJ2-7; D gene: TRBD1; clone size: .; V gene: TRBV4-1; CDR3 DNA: TGCGCCAGCAGCCAAGCGTGGGGACAGTCCTACGAGCAGTACTTC; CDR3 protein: CASSQAWGQSYEQYF
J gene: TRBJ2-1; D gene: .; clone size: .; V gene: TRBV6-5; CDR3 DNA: TGTGCCAGCGGAACAGGGCCCGAGTTCTTC; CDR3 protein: CASGTGPEFF
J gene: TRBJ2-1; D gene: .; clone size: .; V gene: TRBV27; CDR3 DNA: TGTGCCAGCAGTTCGGACTTACCCTACAATGAGCAGTTCTTC; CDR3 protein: CASSSDLPYNEQFF
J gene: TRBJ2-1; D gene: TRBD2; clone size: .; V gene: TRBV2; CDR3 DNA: TGTGCCAGCAGTGTGTTTGAGCTAGCGGAATACAATGAGCAGTTCTTC; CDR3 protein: CASSVFELAEYNEQFF
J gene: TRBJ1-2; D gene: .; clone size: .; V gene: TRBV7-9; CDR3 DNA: TGTGCCAGCAGCTTAGGGGGCAACTCTGGCTACACCTTC; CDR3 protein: CASSLGGNSGYTF
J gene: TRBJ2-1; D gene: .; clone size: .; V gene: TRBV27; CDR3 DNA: TGTGCCAGCAGTATTTCCCCGCAGGAGGGGAATGAGCAGTTCTTC; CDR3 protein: CASSISPQEGNEQFF
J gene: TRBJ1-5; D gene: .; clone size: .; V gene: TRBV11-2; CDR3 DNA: TGTGCCAGCAGCTTAGACGGGAATAAGGCCCAGCATTTT; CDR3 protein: CASSLDGNKAQHF
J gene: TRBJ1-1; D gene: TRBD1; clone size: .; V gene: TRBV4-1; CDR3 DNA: TGCGCCAGCAGCCTCCTGGACAGGGGTGAGACTGAAGCTTTCTTT; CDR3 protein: CASSLLDRGETEAFF
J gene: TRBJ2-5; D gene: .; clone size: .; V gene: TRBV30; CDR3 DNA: TGTGCCTGGAGTCCGTGGGGGAGGGAGACCCAGTACTTC; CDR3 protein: CAWSPWGRETQYF
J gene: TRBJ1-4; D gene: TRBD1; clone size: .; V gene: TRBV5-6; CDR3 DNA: TGTGCCAGCAGCTTATCGACAGGGAACGAAAAACTGTTTTTT; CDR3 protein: CASSLSTGNEKLFF
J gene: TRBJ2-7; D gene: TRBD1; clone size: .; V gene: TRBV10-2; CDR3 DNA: TGCGCCAGCAGCTTGACAGGGGGCTACGAGCAGTACTTC; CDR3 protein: CASSLTGGYEQYF
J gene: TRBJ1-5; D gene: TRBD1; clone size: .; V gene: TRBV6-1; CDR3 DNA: TGTGCCAGCAGGTTTGGACAGGGGTCGCATCAGCCCCAGCATTTT; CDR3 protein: CASRFGQGSHQPQHF
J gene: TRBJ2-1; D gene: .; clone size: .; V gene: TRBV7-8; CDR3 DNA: TGTGCCAGCAGCTTAGGCTATGACTACAATGAGCAGTTCTTC; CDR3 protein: CASSLGYDYNEQFF
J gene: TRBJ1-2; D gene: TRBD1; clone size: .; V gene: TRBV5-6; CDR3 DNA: TGTGCCAGCAGCTCGCCGAGGACAGGACATTATGGCTACACCTTC; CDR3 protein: CASSSPRTGHYGYTF
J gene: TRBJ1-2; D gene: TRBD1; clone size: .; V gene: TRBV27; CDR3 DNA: TGTGCCAGCAGTTCCTCAGGGGGAGACTATGGCTACACCTTC; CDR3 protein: CASSSSGGDYGYTF
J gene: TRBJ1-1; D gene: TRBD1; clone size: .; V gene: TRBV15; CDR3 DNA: TGTGCCACCAGCAGTTTAACAGGGGAGGCTTTCTTT; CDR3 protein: CATSSLTGEAFF
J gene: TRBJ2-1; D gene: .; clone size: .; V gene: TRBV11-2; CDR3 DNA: TGTGCCAGCAGCGGGGGCTCTGGGCCCCCTGAGCAGTTCTTC; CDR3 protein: CASSGGSGPPEQFF
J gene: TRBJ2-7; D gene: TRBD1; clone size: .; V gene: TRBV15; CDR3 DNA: TGTGCCACCAGCAGAGTATCGGAGACAGGGGGCTACGAGCAGTACTTC; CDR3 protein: CATSRVSETGGYEQYF
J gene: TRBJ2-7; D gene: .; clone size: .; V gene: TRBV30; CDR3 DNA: TGTGCCTGGAGTTTGGGGGCTACCTACGAGCAGTACTTC; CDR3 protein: CAWSLGATYEQYF
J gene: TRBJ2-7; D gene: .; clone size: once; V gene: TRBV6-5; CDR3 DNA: TGTGCCAGTGGGGGGGGGCAATCCTACGAGCAGTACTTC; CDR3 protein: CASGGGQSYEQYF
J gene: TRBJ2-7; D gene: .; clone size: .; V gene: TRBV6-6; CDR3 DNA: TGTGCCAGCAGTTATACCGGGAGCGGCGAGCAGTACTTC; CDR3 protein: CASSYTGSGEQYF
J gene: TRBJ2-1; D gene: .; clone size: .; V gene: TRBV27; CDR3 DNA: TGTGCCAGCAGTTTAAGGGGGTATGAGCAGTTCTTC; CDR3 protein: CASSLRGYEQFF
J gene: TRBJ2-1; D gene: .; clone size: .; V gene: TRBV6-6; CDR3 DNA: TGTGCCACCGGGACTGGATCCTACAATGAGCAGTTCTTC; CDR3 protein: CATGTGSYNEQFF
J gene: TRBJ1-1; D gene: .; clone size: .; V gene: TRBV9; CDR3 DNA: TGTGCCAGCAGCGTAGACGGCAGGACTTTTGGGAACACTGAAGCTTTCTTT; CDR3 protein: CASSVDGRTFGNTEAFF
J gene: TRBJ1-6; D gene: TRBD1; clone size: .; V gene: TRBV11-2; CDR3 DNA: TGTGCCAGCAGCTTAACCTCGACAGGGGTGGGTTGGAATTCACCCCTCCACTTT; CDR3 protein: CASSLTSTGVGWNSPLHF
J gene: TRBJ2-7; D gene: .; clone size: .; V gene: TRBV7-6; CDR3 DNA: TGTGCCAGCAGCTCCACGGAGGGGGCTGCCTACGAGCAGTACTTC; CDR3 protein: CASSSTEGAAYEQYF
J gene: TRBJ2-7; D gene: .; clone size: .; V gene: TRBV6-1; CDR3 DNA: TGTGCCAGCAGTTCTTCCGGGACTTCCTACGAGCAGTACTTC; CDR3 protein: CASSSSGTSYEQYF
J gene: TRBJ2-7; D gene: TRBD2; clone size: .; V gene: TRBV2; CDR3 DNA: TGTGCCAGCAGGACACTAGCGGGCTCTATCGAGCAGTACTTC; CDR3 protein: CASRTLAGSIEQYF
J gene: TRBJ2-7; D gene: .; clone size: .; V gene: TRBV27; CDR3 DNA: TGTGCCAGCAGTCCCACGGCAGGGTGGGGCGAGCAGTACTTC; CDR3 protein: CASSPTAGWGEQYF
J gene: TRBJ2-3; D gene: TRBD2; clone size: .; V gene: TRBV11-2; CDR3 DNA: TGTGCCAGCAGCACTCGACTAGCGGAGAGCACAGATACGCAGTATTTT; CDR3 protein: CASSTRLAESTDTQYF
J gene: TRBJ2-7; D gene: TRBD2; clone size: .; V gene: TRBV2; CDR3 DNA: TGTGCCAGCAGTGAAACTAGCGGGTCGGGCTACGAGCAGTACTTC; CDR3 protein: CASSETSGSGYEQYF